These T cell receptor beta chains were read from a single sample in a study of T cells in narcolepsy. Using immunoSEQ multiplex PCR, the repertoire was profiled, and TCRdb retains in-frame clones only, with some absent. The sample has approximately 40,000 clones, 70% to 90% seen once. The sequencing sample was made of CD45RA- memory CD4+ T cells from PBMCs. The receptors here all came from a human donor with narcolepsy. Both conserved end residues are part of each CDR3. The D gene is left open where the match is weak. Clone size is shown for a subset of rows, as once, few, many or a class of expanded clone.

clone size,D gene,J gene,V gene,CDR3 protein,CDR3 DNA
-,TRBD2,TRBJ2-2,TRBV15,CATSRELAGGPTTGELFF,TGTGCCACCAGCAGAGAACTAGCGGGAGGGCCTACAACCGGGGAGCTGTTTTTT
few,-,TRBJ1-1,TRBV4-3,CASSRGGGTEAFF,TGCGCCAGCAGCCGAGGAGGCGGCACTGAAGCTTTCTTT
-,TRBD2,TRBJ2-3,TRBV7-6,CASSLAPSGAGTQYF,TGTGCCAGCAGCTTAGCTCCTAGCGGGGCAGGTACGCAGTATTTT
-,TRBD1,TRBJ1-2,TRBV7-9,CASSQRDRGYTF,TGTGCCAGCAGCCAGCGGGACAGGGGCTACACCTTC
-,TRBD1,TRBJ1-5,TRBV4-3,CASSQGTGEGNQPQHF,TGCGCCAGCAGCCAAGGGACAGGGGAAGGCAATCAGCCCCAGCATTTT
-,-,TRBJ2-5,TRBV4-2,CASSPRHGDQETQYF,TGTGCCAGCAGCCCCCGTCACGGGGACCAAGAGACCCAGTACTTC
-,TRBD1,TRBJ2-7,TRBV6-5,CASSTRDSSYEQYF,TGTGCCAGCAGTACCCGGGACAGCTCCTACGAGCAGTACTTC
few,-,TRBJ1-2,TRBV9,CASSGPQNYGYTF,TGTGCCAGCAGCGGCCCCCAGAACTATGGCTACACCTTC
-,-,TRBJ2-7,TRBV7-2,CASSPAYEQYF,TGTGCCAGCAGCCCCGCCTACGAGCAGTACTTC
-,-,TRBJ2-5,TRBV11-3,CASSLEETQYF,TGTGCCAGCAGCTTAGAAGAGACCCAGTACTTC
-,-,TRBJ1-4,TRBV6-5,CASSSASGGAEKLFF,TGTGCCAGCAGTTCGGCCTCGGGCGGGGCGGAAAAACTGTTTTTT
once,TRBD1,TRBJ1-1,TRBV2,CASTSGQGTEAFF,TGTGCCAGCACCTCAGGACAGGGTACTGAAGCTTTCTTT
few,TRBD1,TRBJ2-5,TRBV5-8,CASSPGTGTGEETQYF,TGTGCCAGCAGCCCGGGGACCGGGACAGGAGAAGAGACCCAGTACTTC
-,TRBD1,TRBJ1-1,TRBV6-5,CATRQGIMNTEAFF,TGTGCCACCCGACAGGGGATTATGAACACTGAAGCTTTCTTT
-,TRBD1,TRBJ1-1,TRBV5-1,CASSQDPGQMNTEAFF,TGCGCCAGCAGCCAAGATCCGGGACAGATGAACACTGAAGCTTTCTTT
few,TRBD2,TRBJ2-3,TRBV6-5,CASSLRGSTDTQYF,TGTGCCAGCAGTTTGCGGGGGAGCACAGATACGCAGTATTTT
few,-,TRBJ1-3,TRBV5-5,CASSSTGLVGNTIYF,TGTGCCAGCAGCTCCACAGGGTTAGTCGGAAACACCATATATTTT
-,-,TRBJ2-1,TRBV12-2,CASRPRGEQFF,TGTGCAAGTCGCCCCCGAGGGGAGCAGTTCTTC
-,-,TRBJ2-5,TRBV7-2,CASSLTLRETQYF,TGTGCCAGCAGCCTTACCCTGAGGGAGACCCAGTACTTC
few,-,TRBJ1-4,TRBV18,CASSPSEGFVEKLFF,TGTGCCAGCTCACCCTCTGAGGGTTTTGTTGAAAAACTGTTTTTT
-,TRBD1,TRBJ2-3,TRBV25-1,CASSELRQGGDTQYF,TGTGCCAGCAGTGAACTAAGACAGGGGGGAGATACGCAGTATTTT
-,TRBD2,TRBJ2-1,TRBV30,CAWRTGEGFWHAGPYNEQFF,TGTGCCTGGAGAACTGGGGAGGGATTTTGGCACGCGGGCCCTTACAATGAGCAGTTCTTC
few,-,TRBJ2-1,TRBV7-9,CASTPSVQLLHNEQFF,TGTGCCAGCACCCCTAGTGTACAACTACTCCACAATGAGCAGTTCTTC
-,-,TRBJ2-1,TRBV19,CASSQNLVSSYNEQFF,TGTGCCAGTAGCCAAAACCTAGTAAGCTCCTACAATGAGCAGTTCTTC
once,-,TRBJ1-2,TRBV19,CASSYRRTDGYTF,TGTGCCAGTAGCTACAGGAGAACCGACGGCTACACCTTC
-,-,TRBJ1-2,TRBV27,CASKSTATNYGYTF,TGTGCCAGTAAGTCGACAGCGACTAACTATGGCTACACCTTC
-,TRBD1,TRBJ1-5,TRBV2,CASRGGTVGGNQPQHF,TGTGCCAGCAGAGGTGGGACAGTCGGGGGCAATCAGCCCCAGCATTTT
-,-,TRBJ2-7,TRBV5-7,CASSFGTVGVAEQYF,TGTGCCAGCAGCTTTGGAACTGTAGGCGTCGCCGAGCAGTACTTC
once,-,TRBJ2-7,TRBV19,CASSISSGLDEQYF,TGTGCCAGTAGTATAAGCAGCGGCCTGGATGAGCAGTACTTC
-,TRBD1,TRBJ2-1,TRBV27,CASSAGTGGGRVDQQFF,TGTGCCAGCAGTGCCGGGACAGGGGGCGGGAGGGTCGACCAGCAGTTCTTC
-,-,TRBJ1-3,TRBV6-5,CASRNPSPGNTIYF,TGTGCCAGCCGAAACCCGAGTCCTGGAAACACCATATATTTT
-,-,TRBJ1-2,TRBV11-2,CASSQAGSLVGYTF,TGTGCCAGCAGTCAAGCAGGGTCATTAGTGGGCTACACCTTC
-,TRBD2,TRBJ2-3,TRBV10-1,CATQAGRTTDTQYF,TGCGCCACTCAAGCCGGGAGGACCACAGATACGCAGTATTTT
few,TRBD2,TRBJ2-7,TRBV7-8,CASSLGTSAGEQYF,TGTGCCAGCAGCTTAGGGACTAGCGCTGGCGAGCAGTACTTC
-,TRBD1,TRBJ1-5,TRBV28,CASSLVVARGNQPQHF,TGTGCCAGCAGCCTTGTAGTGGCCAGGGGGAATCAGCCCCAGCATTTT